Given below is one T cell receptor beta chain in context. Methods used by the authors: Amplifying reference gene primers gave estimates of nucleated cell counts. Generated by immunoSEQ multiplex PCR, the TCRdb table keeps only in-frame clones and is missing some. V and J calls and clone size are copied from that table; D and trimming were computed from the DNA. The sample has under 300,000 clones; 80% to 90% are singletons. Trimming removed 7 bases from V and 8 bases from J; junction bases left unmatched: 8. This CDR3 contains 13 residues. This sample was taken from a study of blood T cell repertoires in COVID-19. Study summary: PBMCs, B-cell-depleted T cells, or T cells were the source of the cDNA or gDNA that made up the material.

The TCR comes from a woman aged 25 to 39 with active or convalescent COVID-19. Sequencing was carried out using peripheral blood. The genes are TRBV12-3 or TRBV12-4 and TRBJ1-2, with 9 bases aligning to TRBD1. This CDR3 is CASTLLQGAGYTF. CDR3 bases: TGTGCCAGCACTCTCCTACAGGGGGCGGGCTACACCTTC.